Each of the 8 T cell receptor beta chains below was sequenced from the same sample in a study of blood T cells in healthy people across ages. Through a sample-barcoded 5' primer and a J-beta primer mix, a second PCR was run for roughly 7 to 12 cycles. Using its own MiXCR run on the 5' RACE reads, TCRdb lists one record per CDR3 protein. The sample records roughly 1.5 million distinct CDR3 sequences, 42% being singletons. Sequencing was done on a sample of blood. The origin of the receptors is a woman younger than 30 in good health.

This clonotype appeared a single time. The rearrangement uses TRBV6-6 and TRBJ2-7, with D tentatively TRBD2 (5 bases). The tail of the sequence fits TRBJ2-5 better, so the J call may be wrong. The length of the CDR3 is 15 residues. The V gene's germline CDR1 is MNHNY and CDR2 SVGAGI (reference sequence). In DNA, the CDR3 is TGTGCCAGCAGGACCCATATGGCGGGCAAAGAGACCCAGTACTTC. It yields the protein CASRTHMAGKETQYF.

V and J are TRBV10-3 and TRBJ2-3, with a weak D call TRBD2 (6 bases). V was pared by 3 bases and J by 4 bases, with 14 bases between. Germline V gives CDR1 ENHRY, CDR2 SYGVKD. This CDR3 contains 15 residues. The CDR3 nucleotides read TGTGCCATCAGTGATCGTCTGTCGGGGGCAGATACGCAGTATTTT. Encoded protein: CAISDRLSGADTQYF.

This clonotype showed up just a few times. The chain carries TRBV7-9 and TRBJ1-4; 8 bases align to TRBD1. The CDR3 has 16 amino acids. Germline V gives CDR1 SEHNR, CDR2 FQNEAQ (reference sequence). V trimming: 2 bases; J trimming: 7 bases; junction bases outside the gene matches: 9. Here the CDR3 DNA reads TGTGCCAGCAGCTTATTCCCGACAGGGGCGGTTGAAAAACTGTTTTTT. This codes for CASSLFPTGAVEKLFF.

This chain connects TRBV20-1 to TRBJ1-2, with D tentatively TRBD1 (5 bases). There are 11 residues in the CDR3. V lost 7 bases, J lost 7 bases, and 13 bases lay in between. Germline-derived CDR1 and CDR2 are DFQATT and SNEGSKA (reference sequence). DNA of the CDR3: TGCAGTGGGCAGGGAGTCGCTGGCTACACCTTC. This codes for CSGQGVAGYTF.

The chain combines TRBV6-5 with TRBJ2-1; D is perhaps TRBD2 (6 bases). Germline loops: CDR1 MNHEY, CDR2 SVGAGI. This CDR3 comprises 16 residues. V was shortened by 0 bases and J by 8 bases, with 17 bases between the two germline ends. The CDR3 protein is CASSYSKPSAYYEQFF. The DNA of the CDR3 is TGTGCCAGCAGTTACTCGAAGCCTAGCGCATACTATGAGCAGTTCTTC.

The chain joins TRBV18 to TRBJ1-6, with D tentatively TRBD1 (5 bases). Germline V CDR1 and CDR2: KGHSH, LQKENI. The CDR3 spans 16 residues. V was trimmed by 2 bases and J by 3 bases, leaving 11 bases between them. CDR3 region: CASSPRDRGYNSPLHF. The CDR3 nucleotides are TGTGCCAGCTCACCAAGGGACCGGGGCTATAATTCACCCCTCCACTTT.

The chain links TRBV21-1 to TRBJ1-2; TRBD1 is taken as the D call from the table, unchecked against the DNA. TRBV21-1 is reported as a pseudogene. CDR3 size: 15 residues. The CDR3 DNA is TGTGCCAGCAGCAAAGCTCGAGGGGGGCTCTATGGCTACACCTTC. This gives the protein CASSKARGGLYGYTF.

This sequence joins TRBV6-1 and TRBJ2-1, with D possibly being TRBD2 (5 bases). CDR3 length: 15 amino acids. The germline V gene encodes CDR1 MNHNS and CDR2 SASEGT. The V and J ends lost 1 base and 2 bases respectively, with 9 bases between them. The CDR3 here is CASSEGTFTYNEQFF. The CDR3 DNA sequence: TGTGCCAGCAGTGAAGGGACTTTTACCTACAATGAGCAGTTCTTC.